A selection of T cell receptor beta chains follows, all from one sample in a study of beta chain features in type 1 diabetes. Clones were read by immunoSEQ multiplex PCR, and TCRdb kept only the in-frame ones, dropping some. The sample has 600,000 to 650,000 clones; 15% to 18% are singletons. The sequenced sample consisted of naive CD4+ T cells from blood. The receptors stem from a man aged 18 to 35 in good health. Both conserved end residues are part of each CDR3. The order of the fields is V gene, J gene, CDR3 protein.

TRBV4-3	TRBJ2-4	CASSQDRDKTQYF
TRBV9	TRBJ2-7	CASSPQDRAGYEQYF
TRBV7-8	TRBJ2-5	CASSSRALETQYF
TRBV2	TRBJ2-2	CASQGLAGTGELFF
TRBV10-3	TRBJ2-2	CAISGIQGTGELFF
TRBV5-6	TRBJ2-1	CASMEVPALGTDEQFF
TRBV7-2	TRBJ2-7	CASSRWVGQAYEQYF
TRBV7-3	TRBJ2-2	CASSLSWRPTPLKNTGELFF
TRBV5-4	TRBJ2-3	CASSPGPGLAEDTQYF
TRBV15	TRBJ1-1	CATSRGQGFTEAFF
TRBV7-2	TRBJ2-2	CASSSGLAGRRVTGELFF
TRBV10-3	TRBJ2-7	CAIRVDRASSFYEQYF
TRBV29-1	TRBJ1-1	CSVESGQIRTEAFF
TRBV6-5	TRBJ1-1	CASLPGQGASAEAFF
TRBV19	TRBJ2-6	CASSIRTGSSGANVLTF
TRBV6-6	TRBJ2-7	CASSYRGGSSYEQYF
TRBV12-5	TRBJ1-1	CASGLRVQGHTEAFF
TRBV6-6	TRBJ1-1	CASAGGKAFF
TRBV7-3	TRBJ2-1	CASSLVGTFYNEQFF
TRBV7-9	TRBJ2-3	CASSSGQESVGDTQYF
TRBV7-9	TRBJ1-4	CASSLGLGMGSNEKLFF
TRBV9	TRBJ1-1	CASSPRQGDTEAFF
TRBV7-3	TRBJ2-3	CASSPDRFLESGTDTQYF
TRBV5-8	TRBJ2-1	CASSLNTPSAERFF
TRBV4-3	TRBJ2-2	CASSLSTAVRTGELFF
TRBV7-9	TRBJ2-7	CASSPSGQALNEQYF
TRBV19	TRBJ2-2	CASSKAVRNTGELFF
TRBV11-2	TRBJ1-6	CASRPYNSPLHF
TRBV2	TRBJ2-7	CASSVLNPGLAIYEQYF
TRBV5-4	TRBJ2-1	CASSLGSGEPYNEQFF
TRBV2	TRBJ2-2	CASRDRGHTGELFF